The 18 T cell receptor beta chains below were found in one sample sequenced in a study of cytomegalovirus exposure and HLA in healthy donors. PCR amplification relied on 60 Vbeta primers (plus 13 Jbeta primers). The repertoire was sequenced with immunoSEQ multiplex PCR; TCRdb's copy has only in-frame clones and lacks some. The sample consists of about 160,000 clones, 65% to 85% of them appearing once. Sample: PBMCs. The receptor set was obtained from a male donor in good health and CMV-seropositive.

This chain links TRBV4-2 with TRBJ2-3; D is unresolved. V was cut by 1 base and J by 4 bases, with 6 bases left in between. Germline V lookup: CDR1 LGHNA, CDR2 YNFKEQ. The CDR3 covers 13 residues. CDR3 nucleotides: TGTGCCAGCAGCCAAGCGTTCGCAGATACGCAGTATTTT. The encoded protein is CASSQAFADTQYF.

This chain links TRBV7-9 with TRBJ2-7, with 13 bases aligning to TRBD2. CDR3 length: 15 residues. The V and J ends lost 5 bases and 6 bases, in that order; junction bases with no gene match: 7. CDR1 and CDR2 (germline): SEHNR, FQNEAQ (reference sequence). CDR3 residues: CASSPRTSGRGEQYF. The DNA for the CDR3 is TGTGCCAGCAGCCCCCGGACTAGCGGGAGAGGCGAGCAGTACTTC.

J is TRBJ2-1 and V is TRBV7-8; TRBD2 matches 8 bases. Germline-derived CDR1 and CDR2 are SGHVS and FQNEAQ. The CDR3 consists of 16 residues. The V gene end was trimmed by 7 bases and the J gene end by 7 bases; junction bases not matched to a gene: 15. CDR3 loop: CASNRLSGSPGNEQFF. Here the CDR3 DNA reads TGTGCCAGCAACCGATTAAGCGGGAGCCCCGGTAATGAGCAGTTCTTC.

The V and J genes are TRBV29-1 and TRBJ2-5; TRBD2 matches 9 bases. This CDR3 has 14 amino acids. Unmatched junction bases numbered 8, after V lost 6 bases and J lost 3 bases. Germline CDR1 is SQVTM and CDR2 is ANQGSEA. DNA of the CDR3: TGCAGCGTCGTAGCGGGAGTGACGAAAGAGACCCAGTACTTC. Amino acid sequence: CSVVAGVTKETQYF.

The chain has TRBV15 and TRBJ1-2, with D maybe TRBD1 (5 bases). There are 14 residues in the CDR3. The V gene lost 3 bases and the J gene lost 8 bases, with 16 bases spanning the gap. Germline CDR1 and CDR2: LNHNV and YYDKDF (reference sequence). CDR3 loop: CATSSVVGRGGYTF. In DNA, the CDR3 is TGTGCCACCAGCAGTGTCGTGGGGCGGGGGGGCTACACCTTC.

The genes are TRBV18 and TRBJ2-5; D remains unclear. This CDR3 is 14 amino acids long. Trimming stripped 1 base from V and 1 base from J, with 7 bases between. Germline values: CDR1 KGHSH, CDR2 LQKENI. The CDR3 nucleotides are TGTGCCAGCTCACCACGCAGTTTCCAAGAGACCCAGTACTTC. Amino acid sequence: CASSPRSFQETQYF.

The chain employs TRBV30 and TRBJ1-2; D remains unclear. Trimming left V 1 base short and J 2 bases short, with 5 bases between. Germline assignment: CDR1 GTSNPN and CDR2 SVGIG (reference sequence). The CDR3 runs to 12 residues. CDR3 sequence (DNA): TGTGCCTGGAGTGCGGGGAACTATGGCTACACCTTC. As protein: CAWSAGNYGYTF. Drawing the rest from reference TRBV30 and TRBJ1-2, the complete variable domain is SQTIHQWPATLVQPVGSPLSLECTVEGTSNPNLYWYRQAAGRGLQLLFYSVGIGQISSEVPQNLSASRPQDRQFILSSKKLLLSDSGFYLCAWSAGNYGYTFGSGTRLTVV.

The chain's CDR3 is CASKGTDPEAFF. The CDR3 nucleotides are TGTGCCTCTAAGGGGACAGACCCAGAAGCTTTCTTT. This chain uses TRBV19 with TRBJ1-1, with 7 bases lining up with TRBD1. CDR3 length: 12 amino acids. J lost 8 bases, V lost 11 bases, and 11 bases had no gene match. Germline assignment: CDR1 LNHDA and CDR2 SQIVND (reference sequence).

This chain links TRBV6-4 with TRBJ2-1, with 10 bases that match TRBD2. With 4 bases clipped from V and 10 bases from J, the junction kept 7 bases outside the gene matches. The CDR3 has 14 residues. Germline-derived CDR1 and CDR2 are MRHNA and SNTAGT. In DNA form, the CDR3 reads TGTGCCAGCAGTGTCCAGCGGGAGGGCCGAGAGCAGTTCTTC. Translating gives CASSVQREGREQFF.

The V gene is TRBV25-1, the J gene TRBJ1-1; no reliable D call. The germline CDR1 and CDR2 sequences are MGHDK and SYGVNS. This CDR3 is 12 amino acids long. Between the trimmed V and J ends, which lost 7 bases and 7 bases, there was a span of 13 bases. In nucleotides, the CDR3 is TGTGCCAGCATGATCATAAACGGTGAAGCTTTCTTT. It codes for CASMIINGEAFF. The full variable domain, in which reference TRBV25-1 and TRBJ1-1 provide the parts outside the CDR3, is EADIYQTPRYLVIGTGKKITLECSQTMGHDKMYWYQQDPGMELHLIHYSYGVNSTEKGDLSSESTVSRIRTEHFPLTLESARPSHTSQYLCASMIINGEAFFGQGTRLTVV.

The chain uses TRBV14 and TRBJ1-6; D is unclear. The CDR3 loop spans 14 amino acids. Trimming left V 4 bases short and J 7 bases short, with 11 bases between. The germline V gene encodes CDR1 SGHDN and CDR2 FVKESK. The CDR3 here is CASSLLRGNSPLHF. CDR3 nucleotide sequence: TGTGCCAGCAGCCTCCTACGCGGAAATTCACCCCTCCACTTT.

The V and J genes are TRBV18 and TRBJ1-4; no definite D call. The CDR3 totals 15 residues. The ends were cut back, 5 bases at V and 0 bases at J, with 10 bases in the middle. The germline V gene has CDR1 KGHSH and CDR2 LQKENI. CDR3 loop: CASSNNPATNEKLFF. In DNA form, the CDR3 reads TGTGCCAGCTCAAATAATCCTGCAACTAATGAAAAACTGTTTTTT.

V usage is TRBV7-6 and J usage is TRBJ1-2; D is perhaps TRBD1 (5 bases). The germline V gene encodes CDR1 SGHVS and CDR2 FNYEAQ. The length of the CDR3 is 14 residues. The V and J ends lost 1 base and 6 bases respectively, with 12 bases between them. CDR3 region: CASSLESAGNGYTF. CDR3 bases: TGTGCCAGCAGCTTAGAGTCCGCAGGGAATGGCTACACCTTC.

The rearrangement links TRBV25-1 to TRBJ1-2, with a possible D match to TRBD1 (5 bases). The CDR3 spans 14 residues. Trimming took off 1 base at V and 3 bases at J, with 9 bases between the two ends. Germline V gene sequence: CDR1 MGHDK, CDR2 SYGVNS. CDR3 nucleotide sequence: TGTGCCAGCAGTGAATGGGGCACCTACTATGGCTACACCTTC. Amino acids: CASSEWGTYYGYTF.

This chain uses TRBV6-5 with TRBJ1-1; D may be TRBD1 (5 bases). Deletions cut 2 bases from V and 0 bases from J, with 7 bases between. CDR3 length: 14 residues. Germline assignment: CDR1 MNHEY and CDR2 SVGAGI. CDR3 protein: CASSYDSLNTEAFF. In nucleotides, the CDR3 is TGTGCCAGCAGTTACGACAGCTTGAACACTGAAGCTTTCTTT.

The CDR3 DNA is TGTGCCAGCACTAAGCCGATTTACGAGCAGTACTTC. Amino acids: CASTKPIYEQYF. This chain joins TRBV6-1 and TRBJ2-7; D is unclear. Trimming removed 7 bases from V and 4 bases from J, with 11 bases in between. Germline V gene lookup returns CDR1 MNHNS and CDR2 SASEGT. The CDR3 is 12 residues long.

The rearrangement uses TRBV11-3 and TRBJ2-5; D remains unclear. Per germline, CDR1 SGHNT and CDR2 YENEEA. The CDR3 contains 13 residues. V was cut by 3 bases and J by 2 bases, with 7 bases left in between. The CDR3 spells CASSFQAQETQYF. The DNA for the CDR3 is TGTGCCAGCAGCTTTCAAGCACAAGAGACCCAGTACTTC.

Comment on this clone: One end of the junction varies from germline; a read error may be responsible. V usage is TRBV7-9 and J usage is TRBJ1-5; TRBD1 is a possible D gene (6 bases). This CDR3 contains 15 residues. The V gene's germline CDR1 is SEHNR and CDR2 FQNEAQ (reference sequence). The CDR3 region is CSSSFQGNSNQPQHF. The CDR3 nucleotides are TGTTCCAGCAGCTTTCAGGGGAATAGCAATCAGCCCCAGCATTTT.